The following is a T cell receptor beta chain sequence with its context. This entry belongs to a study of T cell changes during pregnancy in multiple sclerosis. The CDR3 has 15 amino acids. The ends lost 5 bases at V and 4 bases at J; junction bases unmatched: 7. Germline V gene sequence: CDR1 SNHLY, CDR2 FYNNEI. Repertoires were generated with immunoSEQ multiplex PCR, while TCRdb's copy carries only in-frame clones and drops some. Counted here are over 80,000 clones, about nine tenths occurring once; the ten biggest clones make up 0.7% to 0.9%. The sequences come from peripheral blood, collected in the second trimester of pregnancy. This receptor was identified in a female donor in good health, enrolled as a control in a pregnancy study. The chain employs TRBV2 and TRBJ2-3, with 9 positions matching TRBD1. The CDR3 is CASSKRTGDPDTQYF. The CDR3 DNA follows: TGTGCCAGCAGTAAAAGGACAGGGGACCCAGATACGCAGTATTTT.